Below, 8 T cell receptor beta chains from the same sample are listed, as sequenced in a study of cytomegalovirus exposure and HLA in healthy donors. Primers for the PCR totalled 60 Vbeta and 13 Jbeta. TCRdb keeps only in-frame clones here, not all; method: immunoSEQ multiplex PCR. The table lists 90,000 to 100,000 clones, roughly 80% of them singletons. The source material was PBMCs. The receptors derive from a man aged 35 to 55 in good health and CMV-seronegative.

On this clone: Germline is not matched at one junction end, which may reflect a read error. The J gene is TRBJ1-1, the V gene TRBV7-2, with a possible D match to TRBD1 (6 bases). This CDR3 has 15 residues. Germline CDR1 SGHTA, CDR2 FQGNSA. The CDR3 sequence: CASTLTARGYTEAFF. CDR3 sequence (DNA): TGTGCCAGCACCTTAACTGCCAGGGGATACACTGAAGCTTTCTTT.

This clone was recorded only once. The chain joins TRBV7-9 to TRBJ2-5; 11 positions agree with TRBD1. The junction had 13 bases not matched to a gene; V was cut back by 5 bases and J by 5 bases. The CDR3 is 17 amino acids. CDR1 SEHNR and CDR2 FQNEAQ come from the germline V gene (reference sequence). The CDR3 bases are TGTGCCAGCAGCCGAAGAGGGGACAGGGGGGTGGGCGAGACCCAGTACTTC. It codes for CASSRRGDRGVGETQYF.

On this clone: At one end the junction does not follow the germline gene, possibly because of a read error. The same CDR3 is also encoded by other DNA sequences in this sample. CDR3 amino acids: CASSPRTRNNEQFF. In nucleotides, the CDR3 is TGCGCCAGCTCACCACGGACTAGAAACAATGAGCAGTTCTTC. The chain links TRBV18 to TRBJ2-1; 7 bases match TRBD2. The CDR3 loop spans 14 amino acids. Per germline, CDR1 KGHSH and CDR2 LQKENI.

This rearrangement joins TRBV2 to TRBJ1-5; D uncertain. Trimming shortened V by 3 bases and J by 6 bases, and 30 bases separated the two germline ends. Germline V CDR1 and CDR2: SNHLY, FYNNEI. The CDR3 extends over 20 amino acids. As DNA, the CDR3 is TGTGCCAGCAGTGACTCGCAGGCAGTAAGGAGGCAATTCGAACCTCAGCCCCAGCATTTT. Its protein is CASSDSQAVRRQFEPQPQHF.

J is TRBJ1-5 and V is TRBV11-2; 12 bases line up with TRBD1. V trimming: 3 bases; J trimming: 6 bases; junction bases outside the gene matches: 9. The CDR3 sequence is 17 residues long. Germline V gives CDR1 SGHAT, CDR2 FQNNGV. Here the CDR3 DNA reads TGTGCCAGCAGCTTCGGGGGACAGGGGGCGAATCGTCAGCCCCAGCATTTT. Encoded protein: CASSFGGQGANRQPQHF. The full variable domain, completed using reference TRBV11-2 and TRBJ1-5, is EAGVAQSPRYKIIEKRQSVAFWCNPISGHATLYWYQQILGQGPKLLIQFQNNGVVDDSQLPKDRFSAERLKGVDSTLKIQPAKLEDSAVYLCASSFGGQGANRQPQHFGDGTRLSIL.

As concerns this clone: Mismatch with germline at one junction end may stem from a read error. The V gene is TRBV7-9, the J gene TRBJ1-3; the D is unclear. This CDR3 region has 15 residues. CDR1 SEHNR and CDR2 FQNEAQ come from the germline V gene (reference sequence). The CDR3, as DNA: TGTTCCAGCAGCTTAGAAACCGGGGTCGGAAACACCATATATTTT. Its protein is CSSSLETGVGNTIYF.

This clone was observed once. The CDR3, as DNA: TGTGCCACCAGCAGAAGCCAGGGTCACACAGATACGCAGTATTTT. Translating it yields CATSRSQGHTDTQYF. The chain couples TRBV15 to TRBJ2-3; possible D gene TRBD1, 5 bases. Trimming left V 2 bases short and J 2 bases short, with 11 bases between. Germline V gene data show CDR1 as LNHNV and CDR2 as YYDKDF (reference sequence). CDR3 length: 15 residues. Complete variable domain (other parts from reference TRBV15 and TRBJ2-3): DAMVIQNPRYQVTQFGKPVTLSCSQTLNHNVMYWYQQKSSQAPKLLFHYYDKDFNNEADTPDNFQSRRPNTSFCFLDIRSPGLGDTAMYLCATSRSQGHTDTQYFGPGTRLTVL.

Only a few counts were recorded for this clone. The CDR3 DNA reads as TGTGCCAGCAGCGAACATCCGGGACAGGGCCACTCTGGGGCCAACGTCCTGACTTTC. It codes for CASSEHPGQGHSGANVLTF. The chain combines TRBV9 with TRBJ2-6; 9 nucleotides align to TRBD1. The J segment lost 0 bases and the V segment lost 3 bases, leaving 10 bases of the junction unmatched. The CDR3 is made up of 19 amino acids. The germline gives CDR1 SGDLS, CDR2 YYNGEE.